The rows below give T cell receptor beta chains drawn from one sample of a study of radiotherapy plus CTLA-4 blockade in lung cancer. Assay used: immunoSEQ multiplex PCR; TCRdb lists only in-frame clones, some missing. The sample lists 45,000 or so clones; around 72% were seen once. Material: peripheral blood, obtained from a patient treated with radiotherapy plus ipilimumab. The receptors originated from a human donor with non-small cell lung cancer who had a complete response to radiotherapy plus ipilimumab. The CDR3 runs from the conserved cysteine through the conserved F or W. The D gene is left open where the match is weak. Clone size, where shown, is once, few, many, or a class for clones that have expanded.

>TRBV2|NA|TRBJ2-1|15|NA
TGTGCCAGCAGTGCAGGGTGGAACCGCGCCAATGAGCAGTTCTTC
CASSAGWNRANEQFF
>TRBV5-4|NA|TRBJ1-5|12|NA
TGTGCCAGCAGCTTTCAAAATCAGCCCCAGCATTTT
CASSFQNQPQHF
>TRBV18|TRBD1|TRBJ2-7|14|NA
TGTGCCAGCTCACCGGGACAGGGCCCCTACGAGCAGTACTTC
CASSPGQGPYEQYF
>TRBV18|NA|TRBJ1-3|14|once
TGTGCCAGCTCACCACAGGGGGCTGGAAACACCATATATTTT
CASSPQGAGNTIYF
>TRBV2|NA|TRBJ1-4|15|NA
TGTGCCAGCAGTGATTCCGGGAGAGTTAATGAAAAACTGTTTTTT
CASSDSGRVNEKLFF
>TRBV21-1|NA|TRBJ1-1|12|few
TGTGCCAGCGTGGGGGGGAACACTGAAGCTTTCTTT
CASVGGNTEAFF
>TRBV6-5|TRBD2|TRBJ2-7|15|NA
TGTGCCAGCAGCCGGAGCGGGAGGGGGCTTCGCGAGCAGTACTTC
CASSRSGRGLREQYF
>TRBV27|TRBD2|TRBJ2-3|17|once
TGTGCCAGCAACTTAGCGGGAGGTTCCTCTAGCACAGATACGCAGTATTTT
CASNLAGGSSSTDTQYF
>TRBV11-2|TRBD2|TRBJ2-7|15|NA
TGTGCCAGCAGCGCCGGACTAGCGGAGTCCTACGAGCAGTACTTC
CASSAGLAESYEQYF
>TRBV30|NA|TRBJ1-6|16|NA
TGTGCCTGGAGTGTACAGGGACGGAGCGCGAATTCACCCCTCCACTTT
CAWSVQGRSANSPLHF
>TRBV19|NA|TRBJ2-1|18|NA
TGTGCCAGTAGTAGAAACAATTGGGCTACTACGAGGGACAATGAGCAGTTCTTC
CASSRNNWATTRDNEQFF
>TRBV4-2|NA|TRBJ2-1|20|NA
TGTGCCAGCAGCCAAGTAGCTTCCGCGCAATCCGTTATCTCCTACAATGAGCAGTTCTTC
CASSQVASAQSVISYNEQFF
>TRBV6-4|NA|TRBJ2-7|19|NA
TGTGCCAGCAGTGACCTAATGGGTCCCGGGTCCTCCTTCTACTACGAGCAGTACTTC
CASSDLMGPGSSFYYEQYF
>TRBV30|NA|TRBJ1-3|15|once
TGTGCCTGGGAGGCCCAGGAGGGGCAGAGAGGCACCATATATTTT
CAWEAQEGQRGTIYF
>TRBV7-9|NA|TRBJ2-1|15|NA
TGTGCCAGCAGCTCTCACCCCCAAGCTGGCAGGGAAAGGTTCTTC
CASSSHPQAGRERFF
>TRBV9|NA|TRBJ2-1|16|NA
TGTGCCAGCAGCGTGGGGGCTAGCGGATACAACAATGAGCAGTTCTTC
CASSVGASGYNNEQFF
>TRBV5-4|NA|TRBJ2-1|17|NA
TGTGCCAGCCCCTCAAGAGGGTTAGTTTGGGTGAAGAATGAGCAGTTCTTC
CASPSRGLVWVKNEQFF
>TRBV6-6|NA|TRBJ1-2|12|few
TGTGCCAGCAGTCATCCCTCGGGTGGGGGGGCCTTC
CASSHPSGGGAF
>TRBV14|TRBD2|TRBJ2-3|15|few
TGTGCCAGCAGCTTCCTAGCGGGGAGCACAGATACGCAGTATTTT
CASSFLAGSTDTQYF
>TRBV16|TRBD2|TRBJ2-7|14|NA
TGTGCCAGCAGCCAACTAGCGGGAGTATCCGAGCAGTACTTC
CASSQLAGVSEQYF
>TRBV19|NA|TRBJ1-1|16|few
TGTGCCAGTAGAAAGTGGGTTGCTAGCAAAGACACTGAAGCTTTCTTT
CASRKWVASKDTEAFF
>TRBV6-5|TRBD1|TRBJ1-4|15|NA
TGTGCCAGCAGTACCAGGACAGGGTCCTTTGAAAAACTGTTTTTT
CASSTRTGSFEKLFF
>TRBV5-1|TRBD1|TRBJ1-1|14|NA
TGCGCCAGCAGCCGGACAGGGGAGAACACTGAAGCTTTCTTT
CASSRTGENTEAFF
>TRBV4-1|NA|TRBJ2-4|16|NA
TGCGCCAGCAGCCAAGGTATGCAGGAAGCCAAAAACATTCAGTACTTC
CASSQGMQEAKNIQYF
>TRBV5-4|NA|TRBJ2-1|13|NA
TGTGCCAGCAGGCCTAGGGGGGGCAATGAGCAGTTCTTC
CASRPRGGNEQFF
>TRBV2|TRBD1|TRBJ2-7|14|NA
TGTGCCAGCAGGCAGGGACAGGAGTCCTACGAGCAGTACTTC
CASRQGQESYEQYF
>TRBV6-1|NA|TRBJ1-5|12|once
TGTGCCAGCAGCCTAGACTATCAGCCCCAGCATTTT
CASSLDYQPQHF
>TRBV2|TRBD1|TRBJ1-2|11|few
TGTGCCGTAGGACAGGGAGTCGGCTACACCTTC
CAVGQGVGYTF
>TRBV27|NA|TRBJ2-3|14|NA
TGTGCCAGCAGTTTAGCGACCCGCGGAGATACGCAGTATTTT
CASSLATRGDTQYF
>TRBV7-9|TRBD2|TRBJ2-7|16|few
TGTGCCAGCAGCTTAGCGCGGGGGGACCGCTCCTACGAGCAGTACTTC
CASSLARGDRSYEQYF
>TRBV15|NA|TRBJ1-5|15|NA
TGTGCCACCAGCAGAGATCTCCGGGACAATCAGCCCCAGCATTTT
CATSRDLRDNQPQHF
>TRBV7-3|TRBD2|TRBJ2-2|16|NA
TGTGCCAGCAGCCCCCTTCTTGCGGGAGTGACCGGGGAGCTGTTTTTT
CASSPLLAGVTGELFF
>TRBV7-9|NA|TRBJ2-2|14|few
TGTGCCAGCAGCTTAATAGCGAACACCGGGGAGCTGTTTTTT
CASSLIANTGELFF
>TRBV28|NA|TRBJ1-1|12|medium-sized
TGTGCCAGCAGTTCAACCAACAGGGAAGCTTTCTTT
CASSSTNREAFF
>TRBV28|TRBD1|TRBJ2-3|18|few
TGTGCCAGCAGTTTAGGGACAGGGGGCGCGGGAGTAGCAGATACGCAGTATTTT
CASSLGTGGAGVADTQYF
>TRBV2|TRBD2|TRBJ2-5|15|NA
TGTGCCAGCAGTGAAGCATCTAGCGGTTGGTCGTCCCAGTACTTC
CASSEASSGWSSQYF
>TRBV6-5|TRBD2|TRBJ2-7|14|NA
TGTGCCAGCAAGCCCGACAGTGGGAGGGCCGAGCAGTACTTC
CASKPDSGRAEQYF
>TRBV21-1|NA|TRBJ2-2|16|NA
TGTGCCAGCAGCAAAAGGAGGCTCGGCTACACCGGGGAGCTGTTTTTT
CASSKRRLGYTGELFF
>TRBV10-2|TRBD2|TRBJ2-7|14|few
TGCGCCAGCTGTACTAGCGGGAGCTCCTACGAGCAGTACTTC
CASCTSGSSYEQYF
>TRBV18|NA|TRBJ1-1|15|NA
TGTGCCAGCTCACCATGGAGGGGCAGGGACACTGAAGCTTTCTTT
CASSPWRGRDTEAFF
>TRBV5-1|TRBD2|TRBJ2-1|17|NA
TGCGCCAGCAGCATCGACCCCACTAGCGCCTCCTACAATGAGCAGTTCTTC
CASSIDPTSASYNEQFF
>TRBV6-5|TRBD1|TRBJ1-6|13|NA
TGTGCCAGCAGCTGGGACAGTAATTCACCCCTCCACTTT
CASSWDSNSPLHF
>TRBV6-1|TRBD2|TRBJ2-1|18|once
TGTGCCAGCAGTGAATCGGTACCGGGACTAGCGGTAATCAATGAGCAGTTCTTC
CASSESVPGLAVINEQFF
>TRBV5-1|NA|TRBJ2-7|15|NA
TGCGCCAGCAGCTTTCGCGGGGACCGCACCTACGAGCAGTACTTC
CASSFRGDRTYEQYF
>TRBV29-1|NA|TRBJ1-1|12|NA
TGCAGCGCGTTGCGGAGGGAGACTGAAGCTTTCTTT
CSALRRETEAFF
>TRBV6-6|TRBD2|TRBJ2-1|15|NA
TGTGCCAGCAGTTTTGTGACTAGCGGCTACAATGAGCAGTTCTTC
CASSFVTSGYNEQFF
>TRBV6-5|TRBD1|TRBJ1-5|15|NA
TGTGCCAGCAGCGGTACAGGGGTAGGTAATCAGCCCCAGCATTTT
CASSGTGVGNQPQHF
>TRBV15|NA|TRBJ2-2|13|NA
TGTGCCACCAGTCCGACAGTCACCGGGGAGCTGTTTTTT
CATSPTVTGELFF
>TRBV30|NA|TRBJ1-2|17|NA
TGTGCCTGGAGTGACACTGGAGGAGGTGTACGGGCGTATGGCTACACCTTC
CAWSDTGGGVRAYGYTF
>TRBV5-6|NA|TRBJ2-7|13|NA
TGTGCCAGCAGCTTGGGGAGCCACTACGAGCAGTACTTC
CASSLGSHYEQYF
>TRBV12-5|TRBD1|TRBJ1-4|20|medium-sized
TGTGCTAGTGGAAACGACAGGACAGGGACCCTCTTTGCCGCTAATGAAAAACTGTTTTTT
CASGNDRTGTLFAANEKLFF
>TRBV28|TRBD1|TRBJ1-1|15|NA
TGTGCCAGCAGTTCCCCGACAGGGGTTGGCACTGAAGCTTTCTTT
CASSSPTGVGTEAFF
>TRBV30|TRBD2|TRBJ2-1|13|once
TGTGCCTGGAGGGGACTAGTCCTGGGTGAGCAGTTCTTC
CAWRGLVLGEQFF
>TRBV5-6|TRBD1|TRBJ2-7|14|NA
TGTGCCAGCAGCCCGGGACAGGGCGTGAGGGAGCAGTACTTC
CASSPGQGVREQYF
>TRBV5-1|NA|TRBJ1-1|13|NA
TGCGCCAGCAGCTCACAAGAGAACACTGAAGCTTTCTTT
CASSSQENTEAFF
>TRBV25-1|TRBD2|TRBJ2-3|15|NA
TGTGCCAGCAGTGACGGACTAGCGGGAGCAGATACGCAGTATTTT
CASSDGLAGADTQYF